Following are 15 T cell receptor beta chains from one sample sequenced in a study of cytomegalovirus exposure and HLA in healthy donors. The PCR contained 60 Vbeta and 13 Jbeta primers. Profiled with immunoSEQ multiplex PCR; TCRdb holds only in-frame clones, not every one. The table shows under 200,000 clones, with about 84% occurring only once. Sequenced input: PBMCs. The receptors come from a man aged 45-65 years in good health and CMV-seronegative.

This rearrangement joins TRBV7-2 to TRBJ1-5; 10 nucleotides agree with TRBD1. Germline V gene sequence: CDR1 SGHTA, CDR2 FQGNSA. This CDR3 is 16 amino acids long. Trimming at V came to 4 bases and at J to 6 bases, leaving 9 bases not matched to a gene. CDR3 loop: CASSSTGGIRVQPQHF. The CDR3 DNA reads TGTGCCAGCAGCTCGACAGGGGGCATTAGGGTTCAGCCCCAGCATTTT. The full variable domain, in which reference TRBV7-2 and TRBJ1-5 provide the parts outside the CDR3, is GAGVSQSPSNKVTEKGKDVELRCDPISGHTALYWYRQSLGQGLEFLIYFQGNSAPDKSGLPSDRFSAERTGGSVSTLTIQRTQQEDSAVYLCASSSTGGIRVQPQHFGDGTRLSIL.

In its sample, this clone was seen a few times. The chain has TRBV25-1 and TRBJ2-3; weak D call: TRBD1 (6 bases). CDR1 and CDR2 from the germline V gene are MGHDK and SYGVNS. This CDR3 contains 15 residues. Between the trimmed V and J ends, which lost 5 bases and 4 bases, there was a span of 16 bases. The CDR3 bases are TGTGCCAGCAGTTCTAGTGAGGGACACGCAGATACGCAGTATTTT. Its protein is CASSSSEGHADTQYF.

The V call is TRBV11-2, the J call TRBJ1-4; 9 positions match TRBD1. The CDR3 has 17 amino acids. The germline gives CDR1 SGHAT, CDR2 FQNNGV. The V and J ends lost 5 bases and 3 bases, in that order; junction bases with no gene match: 10. The CDR3 loop reads CASSLSQGAISNEKLFF. CDR3 nucleotide sequence: TGTGCCAGCAGCCTCTCACAGGGGGCGATATCTAATGAAAAACTGTTTTTT. Full variable domain (missing parts from reference TRBV11-2 and TRBJ1-4): EAGVAQSPRYKIIEKRQSVAFWCNPISGHATLYWYQQILGQGPKLLIQFQNNGVVDDSQLPKDRFSAERLKGVDSTLKIQPAKLEDSAVYLCASSLSQGAISNEKLFFGSGTQLSVL.

The CDR3 DNA sequence: TGTGCCAGCAGCCCCCCGTTGAACACTGAAGCTTTCTTT. Translation gives CASSPPLNTEAFF. The V call is TRBV7-9, the J call TRBJ1-1; D gene uncertain. Germline CDR1 and CDR2: SEHNR and FQNEAQ (reference sequence). V lost 5 bases, J lost 0 bases, and 7 bases lay in between. The CDR3 runs to 13 residues. The whole variable domain, filled in from reference TRBV7-9 and TRBJ1-1, reads DTGVSQNPRHKITKRGQNVTFRCDPISEHNRLYWYRQTLGQGPEFLTYFQNEAQLEKSRLLSDRFSAERPKGSFSTLEIQRTEQGDSAMYLCASSPPLNTEAFFGQGTRLTVV.

This clone appeared a few times. This chain links TRBV7-9 with TRBJ2-1, with D unresolved. V lost 5 bases, J lost 7 bases, and 12 bases lay in between. The CDR3 extends over 13 amino acids. Per germline, CDR1 SEHNR and CDR2 FQNEAQ (reference sequence). The CDR3 DNA is TGTGCCAGCAGCGCCCAGAACAGAAATGAGCAGTTCTTC. Translation gives CASSAQNRNEQFF.

A single count supports this clone. This sequence joins TRBV7-2 and TRBJ1-3; weak D call: TRBD1 (6 bases). The V end lost 0 bases, the J end lost 8 bases, and 14 bases lay between the germline ends. The germline gives CDR1 SGHTA, CDR2 FQGNSA. The length of the CDR3 is 15 residues. The CDR3 sequence is CASSLAIGRGDTIYF. CDR3 sequence (DNA): TGTGCCAGCAGCTTAGCGATAGGCAGGGGAGACACCATATATTTT.

V gene TRBV28 combines with J gene TRBJ1-2; D might be TRBD1 (6 bases). V gave up 3 bases and J gave up 4 bases, with 6 bases separating them. Germline V gene lookup returns CDR1 MDHEN and CDR2 SYDVKM. There are 12 residues in the CDR3. The CDR3 is CASSFRGYGYTF. The DNA for the CDR3 is TGTGCCAGCAGTTTCAGGGGCTATGGCTACACCTTC.

The V and J genes are TRBV5-1 and TRBJ2-7; tentatively, D is TRBD2 (7 bases). V was pared by 7 bases and J by 7 bases, with 18 bases between. In germline, CDR1 is SGHRS, CDR2 YFSETQ. This CDR3 is 13 amino acids long. The CDR3 loop reads CASGGAAYEEQYF. DNA of the CDR3: TGCGCCAGCGGGGGGGCTGCCTACGAAGAGCAGTACTTC.

This chain links TRBV11-2 with TRBJ2-2, with TRBD2 as a possible D gene (7 bases). The V and J ends lost 5 bases and 0 bases respectively, with 16 bases between them. The CDR3 length is 17 residues. Germline lookup yields CDR1 SGHAT and CDR2 FQNNGV. CDR3 protein: CASSPRGASANTGELFF. The CDR3 DNA reads as TGTGCCAGCAGCCCCCGGGGGGCCAGCGCGAACACCGGGGAGCTGTTTTTT.

The gene calls are TRBV18 and TRBJ2-7; 7 nucleotides line up with TRBD1. Unmatched junction bases numbered 11, after V lost 1 base and J lost 5 bases. Germline values: CDR1 KGHSH, CDR2 LQKENI. This CDR3 is 16 amino acids long. The CDR3 DNA reads TGTGCCAGCTCACCACAGGGGGCGCTTGGGATCCACGAGCAGTACTTC. Translating gives CASSPQGALGIHEQYF.

J is TRBJ1-5 and V is TRBV27, with 7 bases identical to TRBD1. In germline, CDR1 is MNHEY, CDR2 SMNVEV (reference sequence). Germline trimming cut 5 bases from V and 5 bases from J; bases unmatched to any gene: 3. This CDR3 has 13 amino acids. Here the CDR3 DNA reads TGTGCCAGCAGTCCAGGGGGATATCAGCCCCAGCATTTT. Protein: CASSPGGYQPQHF.

V usage is TRBV9 and J usage is TRBJ2-2, with TRBD2 matching 12 bases. Germline lookup yields CDR1 SGDLS and CDR2 YYNGEE. The CDR3 sequence is 17 residues long. Germline trimming cut 4 bases from V and 1 base from J; bases unmatched to any gene: 5. Here the CDR3 DNA reads TGTGCCAGCAGCTTCCGGACTAGCGGGAAGAACACCGGGGAGCTGTTTTTT. It translates to CASSFRTSGKNTGELFF.

The rearrangement joins TRBV5-1 to TRBJ2-7; the D gene is possibly TRBD1 (6 bases). V lost 2 bases and J lost 2, with 8 bases in between. This CDR3 spans 13 amino acids. The V gene's germline CDR1 is SGHRS and CDR2 YFSETQ. This chain's CDR3 is CASSLRTAYEQYF. CDR3 in DNA: TGCGCCAGCAGCTTAAGGACAGCCTACGAGCAGTACTTC.

The chain couples TRBV7-2 to TRBJ1-2; 9 bases are a match to TRBD1. This CDR3 is 15 amino acids long. Germline trimming cut 4 bases from V and 8 bases from J; bases unmatched to any gene: 11. Germline values: CDR1 SGHTA, CDR2 FQGNSA. CDR3 sequence reads: CASSSTNRGLKGYTF. The CDR3 DNA reads as TGTGCCAGCAGCTCCACCAACAGGGGGCTAAAAGGCTACACCTTC. The whole variable domain, filled in from reference TRBV7-2 and TRBJ1-2, reads GAGVSQSPSNKVTEKGKDVELRCDPISGHTALYWYRQSLGQGLEFLIYFQGNSAPDKSGLPSDRFSAERTGGSVSTLTIQRTQQEDSAVYLCASSSTNRGLKGYTFGSGTRLTVV.

This chain joins TRBV7-2 and TRBJ2-1; D gene unclear. CDR1 is SGHTA, CDR2 FQGNSA, per germline. The CDR3 is 15 residues long. The ends were cut back, 3 bases at V and 0 bases at J, with 9 bases in the middle. CDR3 DNA sequence: TGTGCCAGCAGCTTGACACTTGACTCCTACAATGAGCAGTTCTTC. Its translation is CASSLTLDSYNEQFF.